This T cell receptor beta chain was profiled in a study of cytotoxic CD8 clonotypes in ibrutinib-treated CLL. Study context: Of a cohort that held about a dozen relapsed/refractory and some 14 treatment-naive patients, under 18 were IGHV unmutated.

As regards this clone: Its specificity is unknown.

Some clones are missing from TCRdb's copy, which holds only in-frame ones; the method was immunoSEQ multiplex PCR. In the table there are more than 140,000 clones, around 77% of which are singletons. The junction had 9 bases not matched to a gene; V was cut back by 9 bases and J by 6 bases. The germline V gene has CDR1 MNHNS and CDR2 SASEGT. This CDR3 spans 14 amino acids. Study-level points and caveats: At progression, clonality fell back toward baseline after rising at ibrutinib response.

The sequencing here drew on PBMCs, taken after 12 months of ibrutinib treatment. This sequence joins TRBV6-1 and TRBJ2-1; 9 positions match TRBD1. The clonotype was recovered from a human donor with chronic lymphocytic leukemia. CDR3 in DNA: TGTGCCAGTTCCGGGACAGGGTGGCTCAATGAGCAGTTCTTC. It encodes CASSGTGWLNEQFF.